A single sample is the source of the 32 T cell receptor beta chains below, sequenced in a study of T cells in Graves' hyperthyroidism and ophthalmopathy. Regions amplified from RNA transcripts were the TCR beta CDR3 regions. The TCR CDR3 first-round RT-PCR relied on the HTBI primer set. TCRdb reprocessed the multiplex PCR reads via MiXCR and lists one record per CDR3 protein. Altogether roughly 500,000 distinct CDR3 sequences are present, under 60% being singletons, with the ten largest covering around a fifth. Sequencing was performed on peripheral blood or thyroid tissue (not recorded which). The receptor set was obtained from an adult woman with Graves' disease, either hyperthyroidism or ophthalmopathy (not recorded which).

The gene calls are TRBV15 and TRBJ2-7; D is perhaps TRBD1 (6 bases). The CDR3 sequence is 14 residues long. V lost 0 bases and J 3 bases, leaving 9 bases between the germline ends. The germline gives CDR1 LNHNV, CDR2 YYDKDF (reference sequence). The CDR3 loop is CATSRDTGSYEQYF. The CDR3 region has the DNA TGTGCCACCAGCAGAGATACAGGGAGCTACGAGCAGTACTTC.

This clonotype showed up many times. This sequence joins TRBV5-1 and TRBJ2-7; tentative D call: TRBD2 (6 bases). The germline V and J ends were trimmed by 2 bases and 5 bases, with 17 bases remaining between them. CDR1 and CDR2 (germline): SGHRS, YFSETQ. The CDR3 is 15 residues long. CDR3 DNA: TGCGCCAGCAGCTTCGATCGGGCGGGACTCGACGAGCAGTACTTC. Translation gives CASSFDRAGLDEQYF.

V usage is TRBV4-2 and J usage is TRBJ1-2; no clear D gene. The CDR3 extends over 13 amino acids. V was pared by 7 bases and J by 0 bases, with 9 bases between. CDR1 LGHNA and CDR2 YNFKEQ come from the germline V gene. CDR3 loop: CASTPHSNYGYTF. The CDR3 DNA follows: TGTGCCAGCACCCCCCACTCTAACTATGGCTACACCTTC.

V and J are TRBV2 and TRBJ1-4; D is uncertain. Between the trimmed V and J ends, which lost 8 bases and 8 bases, there was a span of 15 bases. The germline CDR1 and CDR2 sequences are SNHLY and FYNNEI. The CDR3 consists of 13 residues. CDR3 sequence reads: CASGLRQLEKLFF. In nucleotides, the CDR3 is TGTGCCAGCGGGTTGAGGCAGTTGGAAAAACTGTTTTTT.

This clonotype was counted between two and nine times. The V gene is TRBV30, the J gene TRBJ1-4; the D is unclear. CDR3 length equals 11 residues. Between the trimmed V and J ends, which lost 0 bases and 12 bases, there was a span of 8 bases. Germline CDR1 GTSNPN, CDR2 SVGIG (reference sequence). The CDR3 nucleotides are TGTGCCTGGAGTGTACCCGGGGAACTGTTTTTT. Encoded protein: CAWSVPGELFF.

This clonotype occurred many times. V and J are TRBV2 and TRBJ1-5; maybe TRBD1 (6 bases). In germline, CDR1 is SNHLY, CDR2 FYNNEI. This CDR3 has 15 residues. Trimming pared 4 bases from V and 6 bases from J, leaving 16 bases between. CDR3 DNA sequence: TGTGCCAGCAGTGTCGGGGTTGGACAGTCTCAGCCCCAGCATTTT. Its protein is CASSVGVGQSQPQHF.

This clonotype was detected many times. V gene TRBV5-1 combines with J gene TRBJ2-2; D is unresolved. V lost 4 bases to trimming and J lost 2 bases, with 12 bases between them. The CDR3 spans 15 residues. Per germline, CDR1 SGHRS and CDR2 YFSETQ. The CDR3 DNA reads TGCGCCAGCAGCCCGGGCAGTAGTAACACCGGGGAGCTGTTTTTT. It yields the protein CASSPGSSNTGELFF.

The V gene is TRBV2, the J gene TRBJ2-7, with TRBD1 identical over 10 bases. The length of the CDR3 is 15 residues. With 5 bases clipped from V and 1 base from J, the junction kept 5 bases outside the gene matches. Germline V gene data show CDR1 as SNHLY and CDR2 as FYNNEI. This CDR3 is CASSTPGQGSYEQYF. DNA of the CDR3: TGTGCCAGCAGTACCCCGGGACAGGGGTCCTACGAGCAGTACTTC.

The chain carries TRBV5-1 and TRBJ1-1; no clear D gene. CDR1 is SGHRS, CDR2 YFSETQ, per germline. V dropped 3 bases and J dropped 11 bases, with 11 bases sitting between them. The CDR3 is 11 residues long. CDR3 DNA: TGCGCCAGCAGCTCCTGGGCGGAGGCTTTCTTT. Translation: CASSSWAEAFF. Full variable domain (outside the CDR3, taken from reference TRBV5-1 and TRBJ1-1): KAGVTQTPRYLIKTRGQQVTLSCSPISGHRSVSWYQQTPGQGLQFLFEYFSETQRNKGNFPGRFSGRQFSNSRSEMNVSTLELGDSALYLCASSSWAEAFFGQGTRLTVV.

This chain joins TRBV2 and TRBJ1-4, with TRBD1 matching over 9 bases. V lost 6 bases, J lost 8 bases, and 13 bases stayed unmatched. Germline V gives CDR1 SNHLY, CDR2 FYNNEI. This CDR3 has 16 residues. DNA of the CDR3: TGTGCCAGCAGCAAGGCCGGACAGGGGATGACGGAAAAACTGTTTTTT. As protein: CASSKAGQGMTEKLFF.

The chain links TRBV2 to TRBJ1-1, with D hard to call. The CDR3 is made up of 15 amino acids. The V end was cut by 0 bases, the J end by 5 bases, with 13 bases between. The V gene's germline CDR1 is SNHLY and CDR2 FYNNEI. The DNA of the CDR3 is TGTGCCAGCAGTGAAGCGCTCCGGGGTGCTACTGAAGCTTTCTTT. Encoded protein: CASSEALRGATEAFF.

This sequence joins TRBV2 and TRBJ2-5, with a weak D call TRBD1 (5 bases). V lost 3 bases, J lost 1 base, and 9 bases lay in between. Germline V lookup: CDR1 SNHLY, CDR2 FYNNEI. CDR3 length: 14 residues. CDR3 residues: CASSETVLQETQYF. CDR3 bases: TGTGCCAGCAGTGAGACAGTACTCCAAGAGACCCAGTACTTC.

The chain is built from TRBV7-3 and TRBJ1-1; D is uncertain. The germline V gene has CDR1 SGHTA and CDR2 FQGTGA. V was clipped by 5 bases and J by 11 bases, with 15 bases between them. The CDR3 covers 12 residues. CDR3 DNA sequence: TGTGCCAGCAGCCCAGGTCCGGTGGGGGCTTTCTTT. It specifies CASSPGPVGAFF. The variable domain in full, completed from reference TRBV7-3 and TRBJ1-1, reads GAGVSQTPSNKVTEKGKYVELRCDPISGHTALYWYRQSLGQGPEFLIYFQGTGAADDSGLPNDRFFAVRPEGSVSTLKIQRTERGDSAVYLCASSPGPVGAFFGQGTRLTVV.

This clonotype was found many times. The V call is TRBV5-5, the J call TRBJ2-2, with D perhaps TRBD2 (5 bases). Deletions cut 1 base from V and 6 bases from J, with 13 bases between. Germline loops: CDR1 SGHKS, CDR2 YYEKEE (reference sequence). This CDR3 contains 15 residues. The CDR3 protein is CASSLREGPPGELFF. In DNA, the CDR3 is TGTGCCAGCAGCTTGCGAGAGGGCCCGCCCGGGGAGCTGTTTTTT.

This clonotype was recorded only once. Written as DNA, the CDR3 is TGTGCCAGCAGTTGGCCGGGATCGGATCAGCCCCAGCATTTT. It encodes CASSWPGSDQPQHF. The chain is built from TRBV5-6 and TRBJ1-5; the D is unclear. With 5 bases removed from V and 5 bases from J, the gap between germline ends came to 14 bases. The CDR3 is 14 residues long. The V gene's germline CDR1 is SGHDT and CDR2 YYEEEE.

This clonotype was counted between two and nine times. V gene TRBV29-1 combines with J gene TRBJ2-3; no definite D call. Trimming pared 3 bases from V and 2 bases from J, leaving 12 bases between. The CDR3 runs 14 residues. Germline loops: CDR1 SQVTM, CDR2 ANQGSEA. The CDR3 region has the DNA TGCAGCGTTGATTTCACCTTATTCACAGATACGCAGTATTTT. Its protein is CSVDFTLFTDTQYF.

The sample holds many counts of this clonotype. The chain uses TRBV6-6 and TRBJ1-5, with a weak D call TRBD1 (5 bases). There are 15 residues in the CDR3. Germline CDR1 MNHNY, CDR2 SVGAGI (reference sequence). Between the trimmed V and J ends, which lost 6 bases and 3 bases, there was a span of 15 bases. The CDR3 coding sequence is TGTGCCAGCAGGGCCAGTAGCGGGGCCAATCAGCCCCAGCATTTT. This gives the protein CASRASSGANQPQHF.

This clonotype showed up many times. V is TRBV5-1 and J is TRBJ2-7; 8 nucleotides align to TRBD1. Germline V gene sequence: CDR1 SGHRS, CDR2 YFSETQ. The CDR3 runs to 13 residues. The ends lost 7 bases at V and 3 bases at J; junction bases unmatched: 6. The CDR3 region is CASSTGAHYEQYF. CDR3 nucleotide sequence: TGCGCCAGCTCGACAGGGGCCCACTACGAGCAGTACTTC.

The V and J genes are TRBV6-4 and TRBJ1-1; D perhaps matches TRBD1 (5 bases). This CDR3 comprises 13 residues. Per germline, CDR1 MRHNA and CDR2 SNTAGT. V was clipped by 3 bases and J by 4 bases, with 9 bases between them. The CDR3 DNA is TGTGCCAGCAGTGAGGGACGGTTCACTGAAGCTTTCTTT. Its protein product is CASSEGRFTEAFF.

The chain couples TRBV25-1 to TRBJ1-1; D gene uncertain. Germline V gene lookup returns CDR1 MGHDK and CDR2 SYGVNS. The CDR3 has 11 amino acids. V dropped 6 bases and J dropped 6 bases, with 8 bases sitting between them. The chain's CDR3 is CASRAGAEAFF. CDR3 in DNA: TGTGCCAGCAGAGCCGGCGCTGAAGCTTTCTTT.

This clonotype has a count of ten or more. The chain links TRBV15 to TRBJ2-2; D remains ambiguous. The V end was cut by 1 base, the J end by 5 bases, with 8 bases between. The V gene's germline CDR1 is LNHNV and CDR2 YYDKDF (reference sequence). The CDR3 has 14 residues. The CDR3 here is CATSRVGVTGELFF. For the CDR3, the DNA is TGTGCCACCAGCAGAGTTGGGGTTACCGGGGAGCTGTTTTTT.

V is TRBV20-1 and J is TRBJ2-2; maybe TRBD2 (6 bases). Trimming pared 0 bases from V and 6 bases from J, leaving 8 bases between. The length of the CDR3 is 13 residues. CDR1 is DFQATT and CDR2 is SNEGSKA in the germline V gene (reference sequence). The DNA for the CDR3 is TGCAGTGCTAGAGATAGCGGTCCCGGGGAGCTGTTTTTT. As protein: CSARDSGPGELFF.

The DNA of the CDR3 is TGTGCCTGGAGTGGACAGGGGTACAGCTATGGCTACACCTTC. Protein: CAWSGQGYSYGYTF. V gene TRBV30 combines with J gene TRBJ1-2, with 8 nucleotides matching TRBD1. The junction had 5 bases not matched to a gene; V was cut back by 1 base and J by 4 bases. The germline V gene encodes CDR1 GTSNPN and CDR2 SVGIG (reference sequence). This CDR3 contains 14 residues.

This clonotype is classed as medium-sized. The V gene is TRBV7-2, the J gene TRBJ1-2; 7 positions match TRBD1. The CDR3 runs 13 residues. V shed 4 bases and J 8 bases; nucleotides not matched to a gene: 7. The germline V gene encodes CDR1 SGHTA and CDR2 FQGNSA. The CDR3: CASSSRQGGGYTF. The CDR3 coding sequence is TGTGCCAGCAGCTCACGACAGGGAGGCGGCTACACCTTC. Full variable domain (missing parts from reference TRBV7-2 and TRBJ1-2): GAGVSQSPSNKVTEKGKDVELRCDPISGHTALYWYRQSLGQGLEFLIYFQGNSAPDKSGLPSDRFSAERTGGSVSTLTIQRTQQEDSAVYLCASSSRQGGGYTFGSGTRLTVV.

The chain couples TRBV10-3 to TRBJ1-6; 9 nucleotides align to TRBD1. The CDR3 extends over 16 amino acids. Per the germline V gene, CDR1 is ENHRY and CDR2 is SYGVKD. Trimming cost V 3 bases and J 4 bases; bases outside gene matches: 4. The DNA of the CDR3 is TGTGCCATCAGTGAATTCGACAGGGGGTATAATTCACCCCTCCACTTT. Residues: CAISEFDRGYNSPLHF.

This clonotype appeared many times. The genes are TRBV12-3 or TRBV12-4 and TRBJ1-5; the match to TRBD1 covers 7 bases. The CDR3 spans 16 residues. V shed 5 bases and J 3 bases; nucleotides not matched to a gene: 10. The chain's CDR3 is CASSPSDRFPNQPQHF. CDR3 nucleotide sequence: TGTGCCAGCAGTCCATCGGACAGGTTCCCCAATCAGCCCCAGCATTTT.

The CDR3 sequence is CASSLAGGSNSYEQYF. CDR3 DNA sequence: TGTGCCAGCAGCTTAGCGGGAGGATCGAACTCCTACGAGCAGTACTTC. V and J are TRBV7-2 and TRBJ2-7; a weak D match, TRBD2 (6 bases). The germline V gene has CDR1 SGHTA and CDR2 FQGNSA. The CDR3 runs to 16 residues. V was cut by 0 bases and J by 0 bases, with 12 bases left in between.

Ten or more counts support this clonotype. The chain is built from TRBV9 and TRBJ1-1, with D uncertain. This CDR3 has 13 amino acids. Germline V CDR1 and CDR2: SGDLS, YYNGEE. V dropped 3 bases and J dropped 6 bases, with 12 bases sitting between them. This CDR3 is CASSAVFGAEAFF. The CDR3 coding sequence is TGTGCCAGCAGCGCGGTTTTCGGCGCTGAAGCTTTCTTT.

In DNA form, the CDR3 reads TGTGCCAGCAGCCAAATGTACAGGGGAACCGGGGAGCTGTTTTTT. Translated, it gives CASSQMYRGTGELFF. V and J are TRBV14 and TRBJ2-2, with TRBD1 matching 7 bases. The J segment lost 5 bases and the V segment lost 2 bases, leaving 5 bases of the junction unmatched. This CDR3 comprises 15 residues. Germline lookup yields CDR1 SGHDN and CDR2 FVKESK. The full variable domain, with the rest looked up from reference TRBV14 and TRBJ2-2, is EAGVTQFPSHSVIEKGQTVTLRCDPISGHDNLYWYRRVMGKEIKFLLHFVKESKQDESGMPNNRFLAERTGGTYSTLKVQPAELEDSGVYFCASSQMYRGTGELFFGEGSRLTVL.

This clonotype came up many times. The chain has TRBV12-3 or TRBV12-4 and TRBJ1-1, with TRBD1 matching over 8 bases. The CDR3 is made up of 14 amino acids. V lost 6 bases, J lost 3 bases, and 6 bases stayed unmatched. Here the CDR3 reads CASSPGGADTEAFF. The CDR3 nucleotides read TGTGCCAGCAGCCCAGGGGGCGCGGACACTGAAGCTTTCTTT.

This clonotype was counted only a few times. The chain has TRBV29-1 and TRBJ2-7, with a tentative D call TRBD1 (5 bases). V lost 4 bases and J lost 3, with 19 bases in between. From germline, CDR1 is SQVTM and CDR2 ANQGSEA. This CDR3 has 15 amino acids. The CDR3 protein is CSVAGSGASSYEQYF. The CDR3 DNA follows: TGCAGCGTTGCCGGATCTGGGGCCTCAAGCTACGAGCAGTACTTC.

The chain links TRBV12-3 or TRBV12-4 to TRBJ1-3; TRBD1 aligns across 7 bases. This CDR3 is 19 amino acids long. Unmatched junction bases numbered 18, after V lost 7 bases and J lost 0 bases. CDR3: CASILLSGTELFSGNTIYF. CDR3 nucleotide sequence: TGTGCCAGCATACTCCTCTCCGGGACAGAACTTTTCTCTGGAAACACCATATATTTT.